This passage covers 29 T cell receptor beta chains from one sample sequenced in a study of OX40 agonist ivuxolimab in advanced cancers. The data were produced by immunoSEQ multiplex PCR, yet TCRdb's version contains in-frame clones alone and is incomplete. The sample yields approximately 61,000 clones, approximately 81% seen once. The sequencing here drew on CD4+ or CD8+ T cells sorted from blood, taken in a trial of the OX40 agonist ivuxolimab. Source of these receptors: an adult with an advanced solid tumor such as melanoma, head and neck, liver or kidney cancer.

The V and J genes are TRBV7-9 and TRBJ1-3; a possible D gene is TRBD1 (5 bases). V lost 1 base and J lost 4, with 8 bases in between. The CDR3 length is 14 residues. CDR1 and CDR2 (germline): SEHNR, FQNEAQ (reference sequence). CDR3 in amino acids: CASSLGGVGNTIYF. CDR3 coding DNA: TGTGCCAGCAGCTTAGGAGGGGTCGGAAACACCATATATTTT.

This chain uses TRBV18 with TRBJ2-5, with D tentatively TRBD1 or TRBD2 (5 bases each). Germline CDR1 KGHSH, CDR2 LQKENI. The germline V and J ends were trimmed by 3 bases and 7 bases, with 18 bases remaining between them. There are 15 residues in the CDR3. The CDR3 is CASSPPGPHTRTQYF. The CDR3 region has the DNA TGTGCCAGCTCACCCCCGGGACCACACACAAGGACCCAGTACTTC. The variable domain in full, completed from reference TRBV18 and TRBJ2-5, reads NAGVMQNPRHLVRRRGQEARLRCSPMKGHSHVYWYRQLPEEGLKFMVYLQKENIIDESGMPKERFSAEFPKEGPSILRIQQVVRGDSAAYFCASSPPGPHTRTQYFGPGTRLLVL.

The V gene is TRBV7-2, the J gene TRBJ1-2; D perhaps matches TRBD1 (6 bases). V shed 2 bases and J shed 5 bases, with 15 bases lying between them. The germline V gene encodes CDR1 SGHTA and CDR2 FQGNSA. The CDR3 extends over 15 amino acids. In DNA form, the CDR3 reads TGTGCCAGCAGCTTAAACCCGGGGGCCGGGTATGGCTACACCTTC. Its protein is CASSLNPGAGYGYTF.

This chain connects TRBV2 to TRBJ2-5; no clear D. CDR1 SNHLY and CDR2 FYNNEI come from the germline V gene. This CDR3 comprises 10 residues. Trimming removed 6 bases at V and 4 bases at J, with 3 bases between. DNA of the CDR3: TGTGCCAGCAGACTAGAGACCCAGTACTTC. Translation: CASRLETQYF. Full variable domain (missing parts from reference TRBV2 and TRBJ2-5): EPEVTQTPSHQVTQMGQEVILRCVPISNHLYFYWYRQILGQKVEFLVSFYNNEISEKSEIFDDQFSVERPDGSNFTLKIRSTKLEDSAMYFCASRLETQYFGPGTRLLVL.

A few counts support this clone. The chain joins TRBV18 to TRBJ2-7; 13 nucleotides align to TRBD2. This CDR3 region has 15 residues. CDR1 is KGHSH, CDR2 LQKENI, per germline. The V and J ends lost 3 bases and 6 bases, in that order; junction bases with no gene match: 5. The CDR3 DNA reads TGTGCCAGCTCACCGGGACTAGCGGGACTGGGCGAGCAGTACTTC. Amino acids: CASSPGLAGLGEQYF. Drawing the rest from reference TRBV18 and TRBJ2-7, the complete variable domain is NAGVMQNPRHLVRRRGQEARLRCSPMKGHSHVYWYRQLPEEGLKFMVYLQKENIIDESGMPKERFSAEFPKEGPSILRIQQVVRGDSAAYFCASSPGLAGLGEQYFGPGTRLTVT.

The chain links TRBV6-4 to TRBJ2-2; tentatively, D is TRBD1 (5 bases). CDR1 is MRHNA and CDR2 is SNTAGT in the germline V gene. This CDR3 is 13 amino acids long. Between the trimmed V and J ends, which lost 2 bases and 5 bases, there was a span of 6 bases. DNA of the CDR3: TGTGCCAGCAGTGACCAGGGAACCGGGGAGCTGTTTTTT. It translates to CASSDQGTGELFF.

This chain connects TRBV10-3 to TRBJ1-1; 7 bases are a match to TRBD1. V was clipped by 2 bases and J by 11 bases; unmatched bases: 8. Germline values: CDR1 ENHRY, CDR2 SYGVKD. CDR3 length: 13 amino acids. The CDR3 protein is CAISEPTTGVAFF. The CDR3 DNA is TGTGCCATCAGTGAGCCCACTACAGGGGTCGCTTTCTTT.

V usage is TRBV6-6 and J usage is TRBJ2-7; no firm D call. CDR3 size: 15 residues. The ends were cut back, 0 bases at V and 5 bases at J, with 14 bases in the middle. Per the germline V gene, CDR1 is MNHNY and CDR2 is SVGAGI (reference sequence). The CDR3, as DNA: TGTGCCAGCAGTTACTCGTTGATCGGTAAAGACGAGCAGTACGTC. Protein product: CASSYSLIGKDEQYV.

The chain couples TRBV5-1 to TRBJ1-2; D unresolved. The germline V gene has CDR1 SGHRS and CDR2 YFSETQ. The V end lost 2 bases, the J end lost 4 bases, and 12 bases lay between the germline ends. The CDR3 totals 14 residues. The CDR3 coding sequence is TGCGCCAGCAGCTTAGGCAGCCAGTTCTATGGCTACACCTTC. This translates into CASSLGSQFYGYTF.

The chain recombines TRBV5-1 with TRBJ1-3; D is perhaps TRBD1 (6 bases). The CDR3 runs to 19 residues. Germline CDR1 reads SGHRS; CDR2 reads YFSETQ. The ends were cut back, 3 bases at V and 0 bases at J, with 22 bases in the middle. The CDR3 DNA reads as TGCGCCAGCAGCTGGACGCCTCCTCGGACGGACAGCTCTGGAAACACCATATATTTT. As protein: CASSWTPPRTDSSGNTIYF. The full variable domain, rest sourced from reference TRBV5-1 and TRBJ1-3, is KAGVTQTPRYLIKTRGQQVTLSCSPISGHRSVSWYQQTPGQGLQFLFEYFSETQRNKGNFPGRFSGRQFSNSRSEMNVSTLELGDSALYLCASSWTPPRTDSSGNTIYFGEGSWLTVV.

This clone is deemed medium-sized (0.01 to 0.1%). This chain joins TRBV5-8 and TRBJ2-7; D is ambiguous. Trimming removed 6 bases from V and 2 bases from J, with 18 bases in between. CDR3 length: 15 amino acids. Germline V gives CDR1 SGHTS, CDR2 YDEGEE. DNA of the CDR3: TGTGCCAGCAAATACGAGAGGCCCCGGACCTACGAGCAGTACTTC. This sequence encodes CASKYERPRTYEQYF.

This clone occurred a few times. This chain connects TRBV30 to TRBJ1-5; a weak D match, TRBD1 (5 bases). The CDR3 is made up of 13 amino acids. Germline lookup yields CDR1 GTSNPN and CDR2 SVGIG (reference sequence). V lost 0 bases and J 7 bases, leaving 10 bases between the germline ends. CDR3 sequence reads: CAWSVAGNQPQHF. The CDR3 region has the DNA TGTGCCTGGAGTGTGGCAGGGAACCAGCCCCAGCATTTT.

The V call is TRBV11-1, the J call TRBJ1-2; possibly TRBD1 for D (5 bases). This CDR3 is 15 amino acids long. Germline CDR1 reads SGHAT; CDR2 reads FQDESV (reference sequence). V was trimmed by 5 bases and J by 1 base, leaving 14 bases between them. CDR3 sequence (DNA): TGTGCCAGCAGCCTTGGGCCAGACAGTAACTATGGCTACACCTTC. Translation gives CASSLGPDSNYGYTF.

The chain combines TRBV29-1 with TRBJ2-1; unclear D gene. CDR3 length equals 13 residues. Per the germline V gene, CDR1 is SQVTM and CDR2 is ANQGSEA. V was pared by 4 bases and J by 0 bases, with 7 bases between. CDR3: CSVASGSYNEQFF. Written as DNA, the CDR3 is TGCAGCGTTGCTTCCGGCTCCTACAATGAGCAGTTCTTC.

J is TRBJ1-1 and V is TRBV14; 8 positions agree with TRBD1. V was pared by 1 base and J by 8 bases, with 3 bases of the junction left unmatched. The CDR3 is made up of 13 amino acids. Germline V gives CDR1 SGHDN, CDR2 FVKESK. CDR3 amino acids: CASSQAGGAEAFF. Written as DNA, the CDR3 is TGTGCCAGCAGCCAAGCAGGGGGCGCGGAAGCTTTCTTT.

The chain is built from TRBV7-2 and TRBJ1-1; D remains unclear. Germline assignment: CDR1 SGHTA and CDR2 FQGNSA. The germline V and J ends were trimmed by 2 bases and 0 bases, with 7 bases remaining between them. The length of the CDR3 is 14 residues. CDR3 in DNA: TGTGCCAGCAGCTTAAACTCCCTGAACACTGAAGCTTTCTTT. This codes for CASSLNSLNTEAFF.

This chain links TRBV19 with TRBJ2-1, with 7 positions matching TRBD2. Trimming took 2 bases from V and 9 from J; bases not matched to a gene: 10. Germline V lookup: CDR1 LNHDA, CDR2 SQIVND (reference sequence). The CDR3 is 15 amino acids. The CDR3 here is CASSIMGEGLGEQFF. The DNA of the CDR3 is TGTGCCAGTAGTATAATGGGGGAGGGCCTAGGTGAGCAGTTCTTC.

This chain's CDR3 is CASSVVAGVGHIQYF. The CDR3 nucleotides are TGTGCCAGCAGTGTTGTGGCGGGAGTAGGGCACATTCAGTACTTC. This chain uses TRBV2 with TRBJ2-4; TRBD2 aligns across 7 bases. V shed 4 bases, J shed 8 bases, and the junction held 11 bases outside the gene matches. The CDR3 is 15 amino acids. From germline, CDR1 is SNHLY and CDR2 FYNNEI.

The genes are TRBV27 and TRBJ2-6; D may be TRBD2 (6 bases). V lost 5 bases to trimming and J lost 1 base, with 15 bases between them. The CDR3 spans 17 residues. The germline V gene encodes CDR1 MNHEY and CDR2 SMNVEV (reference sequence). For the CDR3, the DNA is TGTGCCAGCAGTCGGTTCGGAAGCGGGTCTGGGGCCAACGTCCTGACTTTC. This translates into CASSRFGSGSGANVLTF.

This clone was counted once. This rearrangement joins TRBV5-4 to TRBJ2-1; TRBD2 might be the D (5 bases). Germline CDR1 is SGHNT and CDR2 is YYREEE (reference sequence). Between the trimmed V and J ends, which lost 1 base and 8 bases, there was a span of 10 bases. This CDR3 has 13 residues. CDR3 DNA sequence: TGTGCCAGCAGCTTGTCTCTAGCAGATGAGCAGTTCTTC. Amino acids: CASSLSLADEQFF. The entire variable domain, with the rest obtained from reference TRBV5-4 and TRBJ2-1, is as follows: ETGVTQSPTHLIKTRGQQVTLRCSSQSGHNTVSWYQQALGQGPQFIFQYYREEENGRGNFPPRFSGLQFPNYSSELNVNALELDDSALYLCASSLSLADEQFFGPGTRLTVL.

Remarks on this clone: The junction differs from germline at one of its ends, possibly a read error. The CDR3 nucleotides are TGTGCTAGCAGCTTTTTGGGCGGGCGGAACACCGGGGAGCTGTTTTTT. Residues: CASSFLGGRNTGELFF. The chain recombines TRBV7-7 with TRBJ2-2; TRBD2 might be the D (5 bases). The CDR3 is made up of 16 amino acids. In germline, CDR1 is SSHAT, CDR2 FNYEAQ (reference sequence).

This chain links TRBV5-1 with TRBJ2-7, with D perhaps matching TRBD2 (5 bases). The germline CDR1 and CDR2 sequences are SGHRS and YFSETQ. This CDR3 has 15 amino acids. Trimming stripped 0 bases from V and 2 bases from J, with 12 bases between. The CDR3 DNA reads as TGCGCCAGCAGCTTGGCGGGGAAAGTAACCTACGAGCAGTACTTC. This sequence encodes CASSLAGKVTYEQYF.

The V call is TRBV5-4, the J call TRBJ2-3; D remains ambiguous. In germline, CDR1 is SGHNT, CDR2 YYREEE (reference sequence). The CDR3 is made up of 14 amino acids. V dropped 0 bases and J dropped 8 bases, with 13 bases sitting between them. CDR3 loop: CASSLADRRLTQYF. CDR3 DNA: TGTGCCAGCAGCTTGGCCGACCGACGACTTACGCAGTATTTT.

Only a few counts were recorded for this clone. The CDR3 here is CASSYLSGNYGYTF. CDR3 in DNA: TGTGCCAGCAGTTACTTGTCAGGGAACTATGGCTACACCTTC. The chain employs TRBV6-5 and TRBJ1-2; a weak D match, TRBD1 (5 bases). The CDR3 runs to 14 residues. Between the trimmed V and J ends, which lost 1 base and 2 bases, there was a span of 8 bases. Germline values: CDR1 MNHEY, CDR2 SVGAGI.

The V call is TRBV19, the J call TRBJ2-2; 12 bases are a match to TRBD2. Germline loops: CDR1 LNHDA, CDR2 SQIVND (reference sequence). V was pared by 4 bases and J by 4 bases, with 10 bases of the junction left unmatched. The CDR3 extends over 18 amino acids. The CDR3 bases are TGTGCCAGTAGTACAAGACTAGCGGGAGACGACGTCACCGGGGAGCTGTTTTTT. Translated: CASSTRLAGDDVTGELFF.

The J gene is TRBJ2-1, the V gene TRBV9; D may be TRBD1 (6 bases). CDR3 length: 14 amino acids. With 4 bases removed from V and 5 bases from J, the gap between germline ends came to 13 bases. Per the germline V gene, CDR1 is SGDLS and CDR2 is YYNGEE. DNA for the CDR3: TGTGCCAGCAGCTCCCGGGACACCAACAATGAGCAGTTCTTC. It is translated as CASSSRDTNNEQFF.

The CDR3 is CASSPTRNQPQHF. The CDR3 DNA reads TGTGCCAGCAGTCCGACCCGAAATCAGCCCCAGCATTTT. The chain links TRBV27 to TRBJ1-5; D remains ambiguous. CDR1 is MNHEY, CDR2 SMNVEV, per germline (reference sequence). V was shortened by 5 bases and J by 4 bases, with 9 bases between the two germline ends. The CDR3 extends over 13 amino acids.

CDR3 nucleotides: TGCGCCAGCAGCTTGGAAAGGAACAATGAGCAGTTCTTC. It yields the protein CASSLERNNEQFF. This rearrangement joins TRBV5-1 to TRBJ2-1; D gene ambiguous. Looked up from germline, CDR1 is SGHRS and CDR2 is YFSETQ. CDR3 length equals 13 residues. V was cut by 0 bases and J by 5 bases, with 6 bases left in between.

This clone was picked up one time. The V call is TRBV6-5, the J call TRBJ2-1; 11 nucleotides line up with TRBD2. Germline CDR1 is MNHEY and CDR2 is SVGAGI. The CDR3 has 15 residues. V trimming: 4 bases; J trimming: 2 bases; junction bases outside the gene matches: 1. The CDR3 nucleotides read TGTGCCAGCAGTTTAGCGGGAGGGGCCTACAATGAGCAGTTCTTC. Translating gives CASSLAGGAYNEQFF.